What follows are 30 T cell receptor beta chains derived from one specimen sequenced in a study of blood T cells in healthy people across ages. Alongside a J-beta primer mix, a sample-barcoded 5' primer served in a second PCR lasting about 7 to 11 cycles. Via MiXCR, TCRdb re-called the 5' RACE reads, giving one row per CDR3 protein. The table shows about 1.6 million distinct CDR3 sequences, with about 31% occurring only once. The sample was blood. The receptors stem from a woman in her twenties or thirties in good health.

As concerns this clonotype: A much larger clone lies a single base off, so this may be a read error. The chain has TRBV20-1 and TRBJ1-4; no firm D call. There are 15 residues in the CDR3. Germline lookup yields CDR1 DFQATT and CDR2 SNEGSKA (reference sequence). In nucleotides, the CDR3 is TGCAGTGCCCCCCCGGACGGCTCAACTAATGAAAAACCGTTTTTT. It translates to CSAPPDGSTNEKPFF.

This clonotype was counted only a few times. The DNA of the CDR3 is TGTGCCAGCGGGGGACTGCAGTACACTGAAGCTTTCTTT. It yields the protein CASGGLQYTEAFF. The chain is built from TRBV28 and TRBJ1-1, with D perhaps matching TRBD1 (5 bases). The V and J ends lost 8 bases and 3 bases respectively, with 13 bases between them. Germline V CDR1 and CDR2: MDHEN, SYDVKM. The CDR3 extends over 13 amino acids.

This clonotype was observed a few times. The chain has TRBV19 and TRBJ2-7, with 8 bases aligning to TRBD2. The germline V gene encodes CDR1 LNHDA and CDR2 SQIVND (reference sequence). V shed 8 bases, J shed 5 bases, and the junction held 11 bases outside the gene matches. This CDR3 has 14 amino acids. The DNA for the CDR3 is TGTGCCAGTCAACCTTTTGCAGCGGGAGACGAGCAGTACTTC. Translation gives CASQPFAAGDEQYF.

This clonotype was seen a handful of times. This chain links TRBV25-1 with TRBJ2-1; D uncertain. This CDR3 is built from 14 residues. CDR1 and CDR2 (germline): MGHDK, SYGVNS. V lost 4 bases, J lost 3 bases, and 10 bases lay in between. The CDR3: CASSAYPVYNEQFF. For the CDR3, the DNA is TGTGCCAGCAGTGCCTACCCCGTCTACAATGAGCAGTTCTTC.

The chain links TRBV27 to TRBJ2-7; either TRBD1 or TRBD2 may supply D (5 bases each). V lost 6 bases and J lost 2, with 11 bases in between. The CDR3 extends over 13 amino acids. The germline CDR1 and CDR2 sequences are MNHEY and SMNVEV (reference sequence). Written as DNA, the CDR3 is TGTGCCAGCAGCAGGGACCAAGCCTACGAGCAGTACTTC. Residues: CASSRDQAYEQYF.

This clonotype was picked up a small number of times. The chain links TRBV29-1 to TRBJ1-1, with 8 bases aligning to TRBD1. Unmatched junction bases numbered 8, after V lost 7 bases and J lost 1 base. Germline V gene lookup returns CDR1 SQVTM and CDR2 ANQGSEA. CDR3 length equals 14 residues. The CDR3 sequence: CSGRQGIGNTEAFF. CDR3 in DNA: TGCAGCGGTAGACAGGGGATAGGGAACACTGAAGCTTTCTTT.

The gene calls are TRBV13 and TRBJ2-3; D tentatively fits TRBD1 or TRBD2 (5 bases each). Trimming removed 7 bases from V and 5 bases from J, with 10 bases in between. The CDR3 contains 12 residues. Germline CDR1 is PRHDT and CDR2 is FYEKMQ (reference sequence). The CDR3 here is CASNNGGDTQYF. The CDR3 bases are TGTGCCAGCAACAATGGGGGAGATACGCAGTATTTT.

This clonotype was recorded a few times. This sequence joins TRBV5-1 and TRBJ2-1, with 10 bases that match TRBD1. Germline lookup yields CDR1 SGHRS and CDR2 YFSETQ. The CDR3 spans 16 residues. V trimming: 3 bases; J trimming: 4 bases; junction bases outside the gene matches: 7. The CDR3: CASSSPGTGVYNEQFF. The CDR3 DNA sequence: TGCGCCAGCAGCTCACCCGGGACAGGGGTATACAATGAGCAGTTCTTC.

This clonotype occurred a few times. This chain connects TRBV9 to TRBJ2-3; 13 bases map to TRBD2. Germline V CDR1 and CDR2: SGDLS, YYNGEE. Trimming took 3 bases from V and 0 from J; bases not matched to a gene: 7. CDR3 size: 18 residues. CDR3 loop: CASSARGLAGPSTDTQYF. In DNA, the CDR3 is TGTGCCAGCAGCGCGCGGGGACTAGCGGGACCAAGCACAGATACGCAGTATTTT.

This clonotype showed up just a few times. The chain has TRBV15 and TRBJ2-5; no reliable D call. V was pared by 0 bases and J by 4 bases, with 9 bases between. This CDR3 is 14 amino acids long. The V gene's germline CDR1 is LNHNV and CDR2 YYDKDF (reference sequence). Here the CDR3 DNA reads TGTGCCACCAGCAGAGATAAGTACGGAGAGACCCAGTACTTC. This gives the protein CATSRDKYGETQYF.

This clonotype was recorded at least ten times. CDR3 nucleotides: TGCGCCAGCAGCCAAGATAAGGGACTAGCGGGTAATGAGCAGTTCTTC. Protein sequence: CASSQDKGLAGNEQFF. The genes are TRBV4-1 and TRBJ2-1; 12 nucleotides match TRBD2. Germline V gene data show CDR1 as MGHRA and CDR2 as YSYEKL. CDR3 size: 16 residues. J gave up 7 bases and V 0 bases, and 4 bases lay outside the gene matches.

The rearrangement joins TRBV3-1 to TRBJ2-1, with 7 bases aligning to TRBD2. This CDR3 comprises 17 residues. The germline gives CDR1 LGHDT, CDR2 YNNKEL (reference sequence). Trimming cost V 3 bases and J 4 bases; bases outside gene matches: 12. CDR3 bases: TGTGCCAGCAGCCATTCAGGCAGGGACTACCCTTACAATGAGCAGTTCTTC. Encoded protein: CASSHSGRDYPYNEQFF.

A few counts support this clonotype. CDR3 in amino acids: CASSEIVAGGPADTQYF. The CDR3 DNA follows: TGTGCCAGCAGTGAAATAGTAGCAGGGGGCCCGGCAGATACGCAGTATTTT. The chain links TRBV6-1 to TRBJ2-3, with TRBD1 identical over 8 bases. The germline gives CDR1 MNHNS, CDR2 SASEGT. V gave up 2 bases and J gave up 4 bases; unmatched junction bases: 11. This CDR3 comprises 17 residues.

CDR3 amino acids: CASSGDSPQETQYF. CDR3 nucleotide sequence: TGTGCCAGCAGTGGGGACAGCCCTCAAGAGACCCAGTACTTC. The rearrangement uses TRBV12-3 or TRBV12-4 and TRBJ2-5; TRBD1 agrees at 7 bases. The ends lost 5 bases at V and 2 bases at J; junction bases unmatched: 5. The CDR3 runs to 14 residues.

The rearrangement links TRBV4-1 to TRBJ2-5, with D possibly matching TRBD2 (6 bases). The CDR3 totals 16 residues. Trimming cost V 1 base and J 1 base, with 13 bases left between them. Germline V gives CDR1 MGHRA, CDR2 YSYEKL. CDR3 protein: CASSQGRGEFQETQYF. CDR3 coding DNA: TGCGCCAGCAGCCAAGGGCGCGGGGAATTCCAAGAGACCCAGTACTTC.

This clonotype was detected only a few times. The rearrangement uses TRBV11-2 and TRBJ2-3; 7 bases line up with TRBD2. Germline V gives CDR1 SGHAT, CDR2 FQNNGV. The ends lost 8 bases at V and 4 bases at J; junction bases unmatched: 12. CDR3 size: 15 residues. CDR3 sequence (DNA): TGTGCCAGCGATGCGAGCGGGGAGGGCGCAGATACGCAGTATTTT. As protein: CASDASGEGADTQYF. The full variable domain, in which reference TRBV11-2 and TRBJ2-3 provide the parts outside the CDR3, is EAGVAQSPRYKIIEKRQSVAFWCNPISGHATLYWYQQILGQGPKLLIQFQNNGVVDDSQLPKDRFSAERLKGVDSTLKIQPAKLEDSAVYLCASDASGEGADTQYFGPGTRLTVL.

The CDR3 nucleotides read TGTGCCAGCAGGTTGAGTCCTAACTATGGCTACACCTTC. Its protein is CASRLSPNYGYTF. The chain uses TRBV5-5 and TRBJ1-2; no reliable D call. CDR3 size: 13 residues. Germline V gene sequence: CDR1 SGHKS, CDR2 YYEKEE (reference sequence). The V end was cut by 5 bases, the J end by 0 bases, with 8 bases between.

The V and J genes are TRBV28 and TRBJ2-7, with D perhaps TRBD1 (6 bases). This CDR3 contains 15 residues. CDR1 and CDR2 (germline): MDHEN, SYDVKM. Trimming took 5 bases from V and 2 from J, leaving 16 bases between them. This chain's CDR3 is CASSGQSPTPYEQYF. The CDR3 DNA is TGTGCCAGCAGTGGACAGTCCCCAACTCCCTACGAGCAGTACTTC.

About this clonotype: A junction boundary mismatches the germline segment, possibly from a read error. The chain couples TRBV14 to TRBJ2-1, with 12 bases that match TRBD2. This CDR3 contains 15 residues. The germline V gene encodes CDR1 SGHDN and CDR2 FVKESK. The CDR3 loop is CVSRLGTSGYNEQFF. In nucleotides, the CDR3 is TGTGTCAGCAGGCTCGGGACTAGCGGGTACAATGAGCAGTTCTTC. The whole variable domain, remainder taken from reference TRBV14 and TRBJ2-1, is EAGVTQFPSHSVIEKGQTVTLRCDPISGHDNLYWYRRVMGKEIKFLLHFVKESKQDESGMPNNRFLAERTGGTYSTLKVQPAELEDSGVYFCVSRLGTSGYNEQFFGPGTRLTVL.

The table lists this clonotype with a count of one. The chain joins TRBV5-1 to TRBJ1-3, with TRBD1 as a possible D gene (5 bases). V was cut by 4 bases and J by 4 bases, with 15 bases left in between. The CDR3 contains 15 residues. CDR1 is SGHRS and CDR2 is YFSETQ in the germline V gene. This CDR3 reads CASSHFGTGGNTIYF. Here the CDR3 DNA reads TGCGCCAGCAGCCACTTCGGGACGGGCGGAAACACCATATATTTT.

This clonotype was observed a few times. The chain employs TRBV21-1 and TRBJ2-7. TRBV21-1 is deemed a pseudogene. The CDR3 is made up of 13 amino acids. CDR3 DNA sequence: TGTGCCAGCAGCAACCTCTGTTCCTACGAGCAGTACTTC. Protein product: CASSNLCSYEQYF.

This clonotype occurred a few times. V is TRBV29-1 and J is TRBJ2-2, with 7 nucleotides matching TRBD1. The V gene end was trimmed by 6 bases and the J gene end by 6 bases; junction bases not matched to a gene: 7. Germline V lookup: CDR1 SQVTM, CDR2 ANQGSEA. CDR3 length: 13 amino acids. The chain's CDR3 is CSVEGTVAGELFF. In DNA, the CDR3 is TGCAGCGTCGAGGGGACAGTAGCCGGGGAGCTGTTTTTT.

The chain couples TRBV6-1 to TRBJ1-2; unclear D gene. Trimming cost V 11 bases and J 3 bases, with 16 bases left between them. Germline V gives CDR1 MNHNS, CDR2 SASEGT. CDR3 length: 13 residues. CDR3 loop: CAGLSVPYYGYTF. CDR3 DNA: TGTGCCGGTTTGTCTGTACCATACTATGGCTACACCTTC.

The table lists this clonotype with a few counts. Germline is not matched at one junction end, which may reflect a read error. The rearrangement joins TRBV27 to TRBJ1-1; tentatively, D is TRBD1 (6 bases). The CDR3 is made up of 12 amino acids. The germline gives CDR1 MNHEY, CDR2 SMNVEV (reference sequence). CDR3 region: CAGRGGNTEAFF. The CDR3 DNA is TGTGCCGGCAGAGGGGGGAACACTGAAGCTTTCTTT.

The CDR3 reads CASSLAGGVAVQYF. The CDR3 region has the DNA TGTGCCAGCAGTTTAGCAGGCGGGGTTGCAGTCCAGTACTTC. The J gene is TRBJ2-5, the V gene TRBV27; D possibly corresponds to TRBD2 (6 bases). With 2 bases removed from V and 10 bases from J, the gap between germline ends came to 17 bases. Germline lookup yields CDR1 MNHEY and CDR2 SMNVEV (reference sequence). The CDR3 runs to 14 residues.

The chain recombines TRBV9 with TRBJ2-3, with 7 nucleotides matching TRBD2. The V gene's germline CDR1 is SGDLS and CDR2 YYNGEE. The CDR3 sequence is 14 residues long. Germline trimming cut 6 bases from V and 2 bases from J; bases unmatched to any gene: 6. In DNA, the CDR3 is TGTGCCAGCACCGGGACTACCCCCACAGATACGCAGTATTTT. Its protein product is CASTGTTPTDTQYF.

The chain uses TRBV6-2 or TRBV6-3 and TRBJ2-7, with a weak D call TRBD1 (8 bases). V was clipped by 6 bases and J by 0 bases, with 15 bases between them. Germline V lookup: CDR1 MNHEY, CDR2 SVGEGT. The CDR3 covers 15 residues. CDR3 nucleotide sequence: TGTGCCAGCAGCTGGGGAGGGACAGGCTCCTACGAGCAGTACTTC. Protein: CASSWGGTGSYEQYF.

The chain combines TRBV10-1 with TRBJ2-7; perhaps TRBD1 as D (6 bases). Germline V CDR1 and CDR2: WNHNN, SYGVQD (reference sequence). V lost 8 bases, J lost 0 bases, and 14 bases lay in between. The CDR3 loop spans 14 amino acids. Here the CDR3 reads CASPNRVLSYEQYF. The CDR3 DNA reads as TGCGCCAGCCCGAACAGGGTCCTCTCCTACGAGCAGTACTTC.

The sample holds many counts of this clonotype. This chain joins TRBV20-1 and TRBJ2-7, with a tentative D call TRBD1 (6 bases). Trimming shortened V by 0 bases and J by 3 bases, and 15 bases separated the two germline ends. This CDR3 has 15 residues. Germline-derived CDR1 and CDR2 are DFQATT and SNEGSKA (reference sequence). CDR3 sequence: CSAREQGKADYEQYF. CDR3 in DNA: TGCAGTGCTAGAGAACAGGGAAAGGCAGACTACGAGCAGTACTTC.

The rearrangement links TRBV6-5 to TRBJ2-2; weak D call: TRBD2 (5 bases). V lost 8 bases to trimming and J lost 4 bases, with 11 bases between them. The germline V gene has CDR1 MNHEY and CDR2 SVGAGI. This CDR3 region has 13 residues. The CDR3 sequence: CASEGRGTGELFF. The CDR3, as DNA: TGTGCCAGCGAGGGCCGGGGCACCGGGGAGCTGTTTTTT.